The entry below describes one TCR beta chain. The data originate from a study of OX40 agonist ivuxolimab in advanced cancers. Study summary: Those treated in dose escalation had hepatocellular carcinoma, melanoma, renal cell cancer or head and neck cancer.

Looked up from germline, CDR1 is SGHKS and CDR2 is YYEKEE (reference sequence). This CDR3 is 14 amino acids long. V was clipped by 1 base and J by 4 bases; unmatched bases: 4. Sequencing used immunoSEQ multiplex PCR; TCRdb keeps in-frame clones, though not all of them. The sample consists of about 52,000 clones, roughly nine tenths of them appearing once. V usage is TRBV5-5 and J usage is TRBJ1-1; 7 bases align to TRBD1. The sequencing here drew on CD4+ or CD8+ T cells sorted from blood, taken in a trial of the OX40 agonist ivuxolimab. The clonotype comes from an adult with an advanced solid tumor such as melanoma, head and neck, liver or kidney cancer. Here the CDR3 DNA reads TGTGCCAGCAGCTTGAGACAGGGAGCCACTGAAGCTTTCTTT. Amino acid sequence: CASSLRQGATEAFF.